This TCR beta chain was recorded in a study of cytotoxic CD8 clonotypes in ibrutinib-treated CLL (dated by TCRdb to about 2021). Study-wide context: In this cohort, about 16 patients were treatment-naive and approximately ten were relapsed/refractory, while some 18 had unmutated IGHV. Responses were partial in roughly 25 patients and complete in 2; after median approximately 69 months follow-up, about 14 stayed in remission and about 12 progressed. Response samples were taken after a median of roughly 12 months on treatment, ranging from about 6 to 40 months. Samples averaged approximately 260,000 productive templates and some 91,000 productive rearrangements. Longitudinal samples were obtainable from about 30% of the roughly 90 participants in the trial. Cryopreserved peripheral blood mononuclear cells were collected at three points: before therapy, at response, and at either sustained remission or disease progression. Patients were still on ibrutinib when every remission and progressive disease sample was collected.

A MiSeq instrument was used for deep resolution sequencing, which targeted depths ranging from 1 in 1 million up to 1 in 200,000 T cells, with coverage averaging 10x for each clonotype. TCR beta libraries were generated with the immunoSEQ hsTCRB Kit. Under the source paper's analysis protocol: Data were analyzed with ImmunoSEQ Data Assistant and ImmunoSEQ Analyzer, with V, D and J genes assigned per IMGT definitions. Clonality was computed as one minus normalized Shannon entropy of productive rearrangement frequencies, ranging from 0 to 1. Only overrepresented clonotypes making up at least 0.05% of the repertoire of each patient were included in the public clonotype analysis. Some twelve repertoires from age-matched healthy donors, obtained from immuneACCESS, served as clonality controls. The source is immuneACCESS, and TCRdb retained only in-frame sequences with V and J called. Part of the clones is not carried over; for the studies checked, unresolved V genes explain less than half of this, and the remainder is unexplained. For V, J and clone size, that table is used; D and trimming come from the DNA. Counted in this sample were 150,000 or so clones; 77% of them appeared once. The ten largest clones represent roughly a quarter of the sample.

With regard to this clone: Its cognate antigen has yet to be identified. The sample holds no much larger clone one base away, and base qualities are not on file.

The junction carries 13 bases between V and J, which are trimmed by 9 bases and 7 bases respectively. The germline V gene encodes CDR1 SNHLY and CDR2 FYNNEI. From the cysteine through the phenylalanine, the CDR3 covers 12 amino acids. Just the 36-base CDR3 DNA is kept, in frame starting at base 1. This specimen's time point label, interpreted: 12 months on ibrutinib. For TCR beta library preparation, roughly 2.1 micrograms of genomic DNA was extracted from cryopreserved PBMCs. Longitudinal blood samples from CLL patients on ibrutinib monotherapy underwent high-throughput TCR beta sequencing. The patients took part in an open-label, single-center phase 2 trial of ibrutinib monotherapy. The investigation overall reported the following: Sampling times were not matched between patients in sustained remission and patients whose disease was progressing, and lymph node repertoires were not examined. Public clonotypes were found to be uncommon and were observed to contract or remain stable during treatment; the increase in clonality was shown to reflect expansion of private clonotypes at ibrutinib response. Clonality increased at ibrutinib response, stayed stable in sustained remission, and fell back toward baseline at progression. Baseline clonality was found to be higher than that of age-matched healthy donors and was strongly correlated with circulating CD8+ T-cell counts.

The source is a human donor with chronic lymphocytic leukemia. Recombination connected TRBV2 to TRBJ1-5; TRBD1 might be the D gene, on 6 matching bases. Sequencing was performed on PBMCs, taken after 12 months of ibrutinib treatment. Here is the DNA: TGTGCCAGTACAGGGTCGGGCCAGCCCCAGCATTTT. This translates into CASTGSGQPQHF. With the portions outside the CDR3 filled from the reference TRBV2 and TRBJ1-5 genes, the complete variable region becomes EPEVTQTPSHQVTQMGQEVILRCVPISNHLYFYWYRQILGQKVEFLVSFYNNEISEKSEIFDDQFSVERPDGSNFTLKIRSTKLEDSAMYFCASTGSGQPQHFGDGTRLSIL.